Each of the 9 T cell receptor beta chains below was sequenced from the same sample in a study of STAT5B mutations in CD4+ large granular lymphocyte leukemia. Some clones are missing from TCRdb's copy, which holds only in-frame ones; the method was immunoSEQ multiplex PCR. The sample records almost 30,000 clones, around 80% being singletons. The sequenced material came from CD4+ T cells from blood buffy coats. These receptor sequences come from a human donor in good health.

V usage is TRBV5-6 and J usage is TRBJ2-5; the match to TRBD1 covers 9 bases. CDR1 is SGHDT, CDR2 YYEEEE, per germline. CDR3 length equals 14 residues. V was clipped by 4 bases and J by 8 bases; unmatched bases: 9. Here the CDR3 reads CASSAGTGQGTQYF. The CDR3 DNA reads TGTGCCAGCAGCGCCGGGACAGGGCAAGGAACCCAGTACTTC. The variable domain in full, with the rest retrieved from reference TRBV5-6 and TRBJ2-5, is DAGVTQSPTHLIKTRGQQVTLRCSPKSGHDTVSWYQQALGQGPQFIFQYYEEEERQRGNFPDRFSGHQFPNYSSELNVNALLLGDSALYLCASSAGTGQGTQYFGPGTRLLVL.

J is TRBJ1-1 and V is TRBV4-3; 7 bases map to TRBD1. The germline V gene encodes CDR1 LGHNA and CDR2 YSLEER. The CDR3 is made up of 13 amino acids. V dropped 2 bases and J dropped 6; count of bases not matched to a gene: 3. CDR3 amino acids: CASSQWTGSEAFF. CDR3 coding DNA: TGCGCCAGCAGCCAATGGACAGGTTCTGAAGCTTTCTTT.

The J gene is TRBJ1-2, the V gene TRBV18, with 9 positions matching TRBD1. Per the germline V gene, CDR1 is KGHSH and CDR2 is LQKENI. The V and J ends lost 3 bases and 7 bases, in that order; junction bases with no gene match: 6. This CDR3 is 14 amino acids long. This chain's CDR3 is CASSPYTGGSGYTF. As DNA, the CDR3 is TGTGCCAGCTCACCGTACACAGGGGGCTCTGGCTACACCTTC.

This chain uses TRBV18 with TRBJ1-2; TRBD1 agrees at 7 bases. With V trimmed by 4 bases and J by 7 bases, 12 bases remained unmatched. Germline V gene sequence: CDR1 KGHSH, CDR2 LQKENI. The CDR3 runs to 15 residues. This CDR3 is CASSRDSGQAFGYTF. Written as DNA, the CDR3 is TGTGCCAGCTCACGAGACTCTGGACAGGCATTTGGCTACACCTTC.

V gene TRBV18 combines with J gene TRBJ2-2; no reliable D call. Germline V gene data show CDR1 as KGHSH and CDR2 as LQKENI. The V and J ends lost 0 bases and 3 bases respectively, with 5 bases between them. This CDR3 has 14 amino acids. CDR3 loop: CASSPPRDTGELFF. The CDR3 region has the DNA TGTGCCAGCTCACCACCTCGGGACACCGGGGAGCTGTTTTTT.

This clone was seen a single time. This rearrangement joins TRBV5-1 to TRBJ2-2; D not resolved. Germline lookup yields CDR1 SGHRS and CDR2 YFSETQ. Trimming stripped 2 bases from V and 0 bases from J, with 8 bases between. The length of the CDR3 is 15 residues. The CDR3 reads CASSFTGANTGELFF. Written as DNA, the CDR3 is TGCGCCAGCAGCTTTACGGGCGCGAACACCGGGGAGCTGTTTTTT.

The chain has TRBV4-1 and TRBJ1-2, with D possibly being TRBD1 (6 bases). Germline assignment: CDR1 MGHRA and CDR2 YSYEKL. Between the trimmed V and J ends, which lost 1 base and 1 base, there was a span of 13 bases. The CDR3 runs to 16 residues. The CDR3 region has the DNA TGCGCCAGCAGCCAAGCTGGGGTACAGGGTAACTATGGCTACACCTTC. Translated: CASSQAGVQGNYGYTF.

This chain connects TRBV5-1 to TRBJ1-3; 10 bases fit TRBD1. CDR3 size: 17 residues. V shed 4 bases and J 0 bases; nucleotides not matched to a gene: 7. Germline CDR1 SGHRS, CDR2 YFSETQ. The DNA of the CDR3 is TGCGCCAGCAGCCCTGGACAGGGGGTGGTCTCTGGAAACACCATATATTTT. Protein product: CASSPGQGVVSGNTIYF.

This chain links TRBV7-2 with TRBJ1-1; the D gene is possibly TRBD1 (5 bases). The ends were cut back, 2 bases at V and 3 bases at J, with 10 bases in the middle. The germline V gene has CDR1 SGHTA and CDR2 FQGNSA. CDR3 length equals 14 residues. The CDR3 protein is CASSLTAGYTEAFF. CDR3 DNA sequence: TGTGCCAGCAGCTTAACGGCAGGGTACACTGAAGCTTTCTTT. Full variable domain (outside the CDR3, taken from reference TRBV7-2 and TRBJ1-1): GAGVSQSPSNKVTEKGKDVELRCDPISGHTALYWYRQSLGQGLEFLIYFQGNSAPDKSGLPSDRFSAERTGGSVSTLTIQRTQQEDSAVYLCASSLTAGYTEAFFGQGTRLTVV.